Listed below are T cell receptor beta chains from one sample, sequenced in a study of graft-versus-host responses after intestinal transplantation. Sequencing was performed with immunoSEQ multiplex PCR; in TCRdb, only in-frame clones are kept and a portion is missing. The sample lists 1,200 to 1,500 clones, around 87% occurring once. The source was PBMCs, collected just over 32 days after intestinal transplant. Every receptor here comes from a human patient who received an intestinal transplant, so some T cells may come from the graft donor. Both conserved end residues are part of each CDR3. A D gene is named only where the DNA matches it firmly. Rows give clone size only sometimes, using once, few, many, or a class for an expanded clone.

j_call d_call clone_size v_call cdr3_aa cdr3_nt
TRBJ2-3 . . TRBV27 CATKIRGWRLDTQYF TGTGCCACCAAGATAAGGGGTTGGCGTCTGGATACGCAGTATTTT
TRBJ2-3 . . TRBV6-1 CASSEEGFDTQYF TGTGCCAGCAGTGAAGAGGGATTCGATACGCAGTATTTT
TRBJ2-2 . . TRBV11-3 CASSLGGNTGELFF TGTGCCAGCAGCTTAGGGGGTAACACCGGGGAGCTGTTTTTT
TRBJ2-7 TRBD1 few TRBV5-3 CARRTGYEQYF TGTGCCAGAAGGACAGGGTACGAGCAGTACTTC
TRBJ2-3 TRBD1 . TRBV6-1 CASSLGQGVTDTQYF TGTGCCAGCAGTTTGGGACAGGGCGTCACAGATACGCAGTATTTT
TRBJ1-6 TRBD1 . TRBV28 CASSSRGGNSPLHF TGTGCCAGCAGTAGCAGGGGGGGAAATTCACCCCTCCACTTT
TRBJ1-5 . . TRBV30 CAWSVRAQPQHF TGTGCCTGGAGTGTGCGAGCTCAGCCCCAGCATTTT
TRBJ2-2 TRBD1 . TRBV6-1 CASSESTGGWGELFF TGTGCCAGCAGTGAATCGACAGGGGGCTGGGGGGAGCTGTTTTTT
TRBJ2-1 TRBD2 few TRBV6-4 CASSDRAGEYNEQFF TGTGCCAGCAGTGACCGGGCGGGGGAATACAATGAGCAGTTCTTC
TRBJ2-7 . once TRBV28 CASSFRYEQYF TGTGCCAGCAGTTTTAGGTACGAGCAGTACTTC
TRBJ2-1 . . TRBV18 CASSLSAGGYNEQFF TGTGCCAGCTCACTTTCCGCGGGCGGATACAATGAGCAGTTCTTC
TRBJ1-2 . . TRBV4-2 CASSGLYKGRETYGYTF TGTGCCAGCAGCGGGTTATACAAAGGTCGAGAGACCTATGGCTACACCTTC
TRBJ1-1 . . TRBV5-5 CASSRHPGGTEAFF TGTGCCAGCAGCCGCCACCCTGGGGGAACTGAAGCTTTCTTT
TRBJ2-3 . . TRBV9 CASSVISDTQYF TGTGCCAGCAGCGTAATTTCAGATACGCAGTATTTT
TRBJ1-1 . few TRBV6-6 CASSYSDNTEAFF TGTGCCAGCAGTTACTCGGACAACACTGAAGCTTTCTTT
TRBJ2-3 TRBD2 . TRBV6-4 CASSVTSGGTDTQYF TGTGCCAGCAGTGTGACTAGCGGGGGAACAGATACGCAGTATTTT
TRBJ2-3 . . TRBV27 CASSLIAGTDTQYF TGTGCCAGCAGTTTAATAGCCGGGACAGATACGCAGTATTTT
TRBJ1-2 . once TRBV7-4 CAGSHAYPARKTYGYTF TGTGCCGGCAGCCATGCATATCCAGCTCGAAAGACCTATGGCTACACCTTC
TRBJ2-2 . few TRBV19 CASSTPLSTGELFF TGTGCCAGTAGTACGCCCCTCTCCACCGGGGAGCTGTTTTTT
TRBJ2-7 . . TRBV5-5 CASSLGVSGGRLDYEQYF TGTGCCAGCAGCTTGGGTGTTTCGGGGGGCCGGTTAGACTACGAGCAGTACTTC
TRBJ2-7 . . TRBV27 CASSSPSYEQYF TGTGCCAGCAGTTCCCCCTCCTACGAGCAGTACTTC
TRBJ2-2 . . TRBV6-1 CASSVGDAGELFF TGTGCCAGCAGTGTTGGGGATGCCGGGGAGCTGTTTTTT
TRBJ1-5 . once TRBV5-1 CASSPDSSFNQPQHF TGCGCCAGCAGCCCGGACAGTTCTTTCAATCAGCCCCAGCATTTT
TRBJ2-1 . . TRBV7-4 CASSLAYSMNEQFF TGTGCCAGCAGCTTAGCGTACAGCATGAATGAGCAGTTCTTC
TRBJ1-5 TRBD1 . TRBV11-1 CASSRDSNNQPQHF TGTGCCAGCAGCAGGGACAGTAACAATCAGCCCCAGCATTTT
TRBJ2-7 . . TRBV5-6 CASSLSGEQYF TGTGCCAGCAGCTTGTCCGGCGAGCAGTACTTC
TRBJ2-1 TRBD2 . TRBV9 CASSVGGRASNEQFF TGTGCCAGCAGCGTGGGCGGGAGGGCATCCAATGAGCAGTTCTTC